Below are 20 T cell receptor beta chains sequenced from a single sample in a study of early T cells in non-severe SARS-CoV-2 infection. Each CDR3 protein is one row after TCRdb ran MiXCR on the 5' RACE reads. This sample yields tens of thousands of distinct CDR3 sequences, of which roughly 13% are seen a single time; less than 1.5% belongs to the top ten. The sample was whole blood. These receptors all stem from an adult who was a healthcare worker with PCR-confirmed SARS-CoV-2 infection or an uninfected control (not recorded which).

This clonotype was seen at least ten times. The V gene is TRBV7-2, the J gene TRBJ2-1, with D uncertain. Trimming removed 3 bases from V and 5 bases from J, with 11 bases in between. The CDR3 has 14 amino acids. CDR1 and CDR2 from the germline V gene are SGHTA and FQGNSA. CDR3 residues: CASSFTVGDNEQFF. Written as DNA, the CDR3 is TGTGCCAGCAGCTTTACAGTTGGGGACAATGAGCAGTTCTTC.

This clonotype was observed at least ten times. The V call is TRBV27, the J call TRBJ1-1, with TRBD1 identical over 8 bases. This CDR3 contains 14 residues. V was clipped by 3 bases and J by 1 base; unmatched bases: 1. Germline CDR1 and CDR2: MNHEY and SMNVEV (reference sequence). CDR3 loop: CASSFRGQNTEAFF. The CDR3 nucleotides read TGTGCCAGCAGTTTCAGGGGGCAGAACACTGAAGCTTTCTTT.

The genes are TRBV5-6 and TRBJ2-3, with TRBD1 matching 7 bases. CDR1 and CDR2 (germline): SGHDT, YYEEEE. V trimming: 0 bases; J trimming: 4 bases; junction bases outside the gene matches: 5. CDR3 length: 15 residues. The DNA of the CDR3 is TGTGCCAGCAGCTTGGTCGGGACAGCATCAGATACGCAGTATTTT. This codes for CASSLVGTASDTQYF.

This chain joins TRBV7-8 and TRBJ1-2; D gene unclear. In germline, CDR1 is SGHVS, CDR2 FQNEAQ. Deletions cut 3 bases from V and 8 bases from J, with 10 bases between. The CDR3 is made up of 12 amino acids. The CDR3 here is CASSLRTGGYTF. The CDR3 nucleotides read TGTGCCAGCAGCTTGAGGACTGGAGGCTACACCTTC.

This clonotype was seen only a few times. V gene TRBV10-1 combines with J gene TRBJ2-5; possible D gene TRBD1, 5 bases. V lost 8 bases and J 2 bases, leaving 9 bases between the germline ends. The CDR3 spans 12 residues. Per germline, CDR1 WNHNN and CDR2 SYGVQD (reference sequence). In DNA form, the CDR3 reads TGCGCCAGCTCGGACACTCAAGAGACCCAGTACTTC. Translated, it gives CASSDTQETQYF.

Many counts were recorded for this clonotype. The rearrangement links TRBV27 to TRBJ2-7; TRBD2 agrees at 7 bases. The CDR3 extends over 15 amino acids. The germline V gene encodes CDR1 MNHEY and CDR2 SMNVEV (reference sequence). The V and J ends lost 5 bases and 2 bases, in that order; junction bases with no gene match: 9. As DNA, the CDR3 is TGTGCCAGCAGTCCCCGAGGCGGGGGAACCTACGAGCAGTACTTC. Translating it yields CASSPRGGGTYEQYF.

This clonotype was counted at least ten times. The chain has TRBV4-3 and TRBJ2-7; D is uncertain. V dropped 4 bases and J dropped 0 bases, with 13 bases sitting between them. CDR1 is LGHNA, CDR2 YSLEER, per germline. The CDR3 spans 15 residues. CDR3 in amino acids: CASSLTRADSYEQYF. The CDR3 DNA reads as TGCGCCAGCAGCCTTACCCGGGCAGACTCCTACGAGCAGTACTTC.

The V call is TRBV5-1, the J call TRBJ2-7, with D perhaps matching TRBD2 (6 bases). V shed 5 bases and J shed 1 base, with 13 bases lying between them. This CDR3 is built from 14 residues. From germline, CDR1 is SGHRS and CDR2 YFSETQ. The CDR3 DNA reads TGCGCCAGCAGGGTCCGGGACTCGTCCTACGAGCAGTACTTC. Translated: CASRVRDSSYEQYF.

This clonotype was counted many times. V usage is TRBV6-1 and J usage is TRBJ2-7; a weak D match, TRBD2 (6 bases). V was shortened by 2 bases and J by 6 bases, with 11 bases between the two germline ends. This CDR3 region has 13 residues. Germline-derived CDR1 and CDR2 are MNHNS and SASEGT. The CDR3 sequence is CASSERGKGEQYF. CDR3 coding DNA: TGTGCCAGCAGTGAACGGGGGAAAGGCGAGCAGTACTTC.

This clonotype was recorded at least ten times. The chain joins TRBV19 to TRBJ2-6, with TRBD2 as a possible D gene (6 bases). V was cut by 5 bases and J by 4 bases, with 9 bases left in between. The CDR3 is 14 amino acids. CDR1 is LNHDA, CDR2 SQIVND, per germline (reference sequence). Here the CDR3 reads CASSWGGGANVLTF. DNA of the CDR3: TGTGCCAGTAGTTGGGGAGGCGGGGCCAACGTCCTGACTTTC.

This clonotype was observed at least ten times. The rearrangement joins TRBV18 to TRBJ2-1; D may match TRBD1 or TRBD2 (5 bases each). V was shortened by 2 bases and J by 2 bases, with 13 bases between the two germline ends. The germline V gene has CDR1 KGHSH and CDR2 LQKENI. The CDR3 is 16 amino acids. In DNA form, the CDR3 reads TGTGCCAGCTCACCAGGGGCCGGGACCCCCTACAATGAGCAGTTCTTC. It codes for CASSPGAGTPYNEQFF.

This chain joins TRBV29-1 and TRBJ1-1, with TRBD1 identical over 8 bases. CDR3 length: 16 residues. The germline V gene encodes CDR1 SQVTM and CDR2 ANQGSEA. V lost 1 base, J lost 3 bases, and 10 bases stayed unmatched. In DNA form, the CDR3 reads TGCAGCGTTGAAGGGTTCCAGGGGGCGCGGGACACTGAAGCTTTCTTT. Its protein is CSVEGFQGARDTEAFF.

This clonotype was seen only a few times. At one of its ends the junction is not consistent with the germline gene, which may arise from a read error. The chain has TRBV4-1 and TRBJ2-7, with D unclear. CDR1 and CDR2 from the germline V gene are MGHRA and YSYEKL. The CDR3 has 14 amino acids. The CDR3 DNA follows: TGCGCCAGCAGCCAAGGAAGGGTCTCCCACGAGCAGTACTTC. Amino acids: CASSQGRVSHEQYF.

This clonotype appeared many times. V is TRBV7-9 and J is TRBJ2-2, with TRBD2 matching over 11 bases. V dropped 5 bases and J dropped 2; count of bases not matched to a gene: 4. Germline V CDR1 and CDR2: SEHNR, FQNEAQ (reference sequence). The CDR3 extends over 16 amino acids. CDR3 sequence reads: CASSKGLAENTGELFF. The DNA for the CDR3 is TGTGCCAGCAGCAAGGGACTAGCGGAAAACACCGGGGAGCTGTTTTTT.

This clonotype was observed many times. The chain employs TRBV20-1 and TRBJ1-5; D is unclear. The germline V gene has CDR1 DFQATT and CDR2 SNEGSKA (reference sequence). V was shortened by 0 bases and J by 6 bases, with 15 bases between the two germline ends. The CDR3 sequence is 15 residues long. The CDR3 DNA follows: TGCAGTGCTAGAGATCCGGGGTTGGAGACTCAGCCCCAGCATTTT. Its protein product is CSARDPGLETQPQHF.

This clonotype was counted between two and nine times. The chain recombines TRBV6-2 or TRBV6-3 with TRBJ2-2; D ambiguous. Trimming took off 7 bases at V and 5 bases at J, with 11 bases between the two ends. CDR1 and CDR2 from the germline V gene are MNHEY and SVGEGT. This CDR3 spans 13 amino acids. CDR3 protein: CASTHYETGELFF. DNA for the CDR3: TGTGCCAGCACTCATTATGAAACCGGGGAGCTGTTTTTT.

There are many counts of this clonotype. The chain is built from TRBV20-1 and TRBJ2-7; no clear D gene. Deletions cut 1 base from V and 0 bases from J, with 7 bases between. CDR1 and CDR2 from the germline V gene are DFQATT and SNEGSKA (reference sequence). The CDR3 totals 13 residues. The CDR3 region has the DNA TGCAGTGCTAGAGGGTTTACCTCCTACGAGCAGTACTTC. It specifies CSARGFTSYEQYF.

In this sample, this clonotype turned up many times. The chain combines TRBV15 with TRBJ2-7; D gene ambiguous. Trimming removed 2 bases at V and 2 bases at J, with 10 bases between. CDR1 is LNHNV, CDR2 YYDKDF, per germline (reference sequence). The CDR3 covers 14 residues. This CDR3 is CATSRQDGAYEQYF. The CDR3 DNA is TGTGCCACCAGCAGACAAGACGGAGCCTACGAGCAGTACTTC.

With respect to this clonotype: A much larger clone is a single base away; this may be a read error. The chain couples TRBV5-1 to TRBJ1-1, with no clear D. Per germline, CDR1 SGHRS and CDR2 YFSETQ. V lost 2 bases, J lost 3 bases, and 5 bases lay in between. The CDR3 contains 12 residues. The CDR3 DNA sequence: TGCGCCAGCAGCTTCGGGTACACTGAAGCTTTCTTT. This codes for CASSFGYTEAFF.

The sample holds many counts of this clonotype. The chain uses TRBV10-3 and TRBJ1-1, with D tentatively TRBD1 (5 bases). The CDR3 length is 15 residues. CDR1 is ENHRY and CDR2 is SYGVKD in the germline V gene. The ends were cut back, 0 bases at V and 5 bases at J, with 13 bases in the middle. The CDR3 reads CAISESIAGGTEAFF. The DNA of the CDR3 is TGTGCCATCAGTGAGTCGATAGCGGGGGGGACTGAAGCTTTCTTT.